This T cell receptor beta chain was captured in a study of cytomegalovirus exposure and HLA in healthy donors. Germline CDR1 reads SGHTS; CDR2 reads YDEGEE. V lost 4 bases and J lost 3, with 17 bases in between. The CDR3 loop spans 15 amino acids. Comments on this clone: What it binds is not known.

Overall study results and limits: Common viral pathogens (according to a later analysis) appeared linked to several of the most significant clusters. CMV serostatus was the sole immune exposure data available. Productive status was seen about 87% or about 30% of the time for most TCR beta V segments in an earlier analysis. As confirmed in vitro, a few CMV-associated chains were specific for CMV antigens.

The PCR made use of 60 Vbeta and 13 Jbeta primers. The assay was immunoSEQ multiplex PCR, and TCRdb's table has in-frame clones only and misses some. The table has just under 80,000 clones, roughly 78% seen once. The sequence was collected from a man between 35 and 55 years old in good health and CMV-seronegative. The genes are TRBV5-8 and TRBJ2-7; tentatively, D is TRBD1 (6 bases). Sequenced material: PBMCs. The CDR3, as DNA: TGTGCCAGCAGCGTTTGGACAGCCCAACACTACGAGCAGTACTTC. It codes for CASSVWTAQHYEQYF.